A single sample gave rise to the 21 T cell receptor beta chains below, sequenced in a study of Ad26.COV2.S vaccination and SARS-CoV-2 variants. Produced via immunoSEQ multiplex PCR; TCRdb's table is partial and in-frame only. The profile shows about 350,000 clones, roughly 90% of them singletons. Sample treatment: 19 received Ad26.COV2.S at low or high dose, single or two shots; about 5 received placebo; per-sample allocation not given. Specimens were obtained on day 63 following the first vaccine or placebo injection. The sequencing used peripheral blood, collected in a trial of Ad26.COV2.S vaccine versus placebo. These receptors were taken from a person between 18 and 59 years old who received the Ad26.COV2.S COVID-19 vaccine or a placebo.

The chain recombines TRBV5-4 with TRBJ2-1; TRBD2 matches 13 bases. Trimming took 2 bases from V and 9 from J; bases not matched to a gene: 5. Germline CDR1 is SGHNT and CDR2 is YYREEE (reference sequence). CDR3 length: 15 residues. The CDR3 spells CASSFTSGGAGEQFF. In DNA, the CDR3 is TGTGCCAGCAGCTTCACTAGCGGGGGGGCCGGTGAGCAGTTCTTC. Supplemented by reference TRBV5-4 and TRBJ2-1, the full variable domain reads ETGVTQSPTHLIKTRGQQVTLRCSSQSGHNTVSWYQQALGQGPQFIFQYYREEENGRGNFPPRFSGLQFPNYSSELNVNALELDDSALYLCASSFTSGGAGEQFFGPGTRLTVL.

The rearrangement uses TRBV21-1 and TRBJ2-1; the tabulated D call, TRBD2, remains unverified against the DNA. TRBV21-1 is a pseudogene segment. This CDR3 is 17 amino acids long. The CDR3 here is CASSKPRGGRRGNEQFF. CDR3 coding DNA: TGTGCCAGCAGCAAACCACGTGGAGGGAGGAGAGGGAATGAGCAGTTCTTC.

This clone was found once. This CDR3 is CASNEAVKGNTIYF. The CDR3, as DNA: TGTGCCAGCAACGAGGCGGTGAAAGGAAACACCATATATTTT. The rearrangement joins TRBV19 to TRBJ1-3; no clear D. Germline V gene lookup returns CDR1 LNHDA and CDR2 SQIVND (reference sequence). CDR3 length equals 14 residues. Trimming pared 9 bases from V and 4 bases from J, leaving 16 bases between.

The V call is TRBV4-3, the J call TRBJ2-7, with unresolved D. CDR3 length equals 15 residues. CDR1 is LGHNA, CDR2 YSLEER, per germline. The V gene lost 0 bases and the J gene lost 3 bases, with 12 bases spanning the gap. The chain's CDR3 is CASSQEADNVYEQYF. The CDR3 coding sequence is TGCGCCAGCAGCCAAGAGGCGGATAACGTCTACGAGCAGTACTTC.

This clone was seen a few times. This chain connects TRBV28 to TRBJ1-6; weak D call: TRBD1 (6 bases). This CDR3 has 16 residues. The V gene lost 5 bases and the J gene lost 16 bases, with 27 bases spanning the gap. Per the germline V gene, CDR1 is MDHEN and CDR2 is SYDVKM. CDR3 protein: CASSRGLRGALLELHF. CDR3 in DNA: TGTGCCAGCAGTCGGGGCCTTAGGGGGGCGCTTCTAGAACTCCACTTT.

CDR3 DNA sequence: TGTGCCAGCTCACCGCTTCAATCAGGAATGAACACTGAAGCTTTCTTT. It translates to CASSPLQSGMNTEAFF. V usage is TRBV18 and J usage is TRBJ1-1; D gene unclear. The CDR3 runs to 16 residues. V gave up 3 bases and J gave up 0 bases, with 14 bases separating them. Germline values: CDR1 KGHSH, CDR2 LQKENI.

The chain joins TRBV25-1 to TRBJ1-5, with 10 nucleotides matching TRBD1. The CDR3 length is 15 residues. Germline V lookup: CDR1 MGHDK, CDR2 SYGVNS. J lost 7 bases, V lost 3 bases, and 6 bases had no gene match. CDR3: CASSDADRGTQPQHF. The CDR3 region has the DNA TGTGCCAGCAGTGACGCGGACAGGGGGACACAGCCCCAGCATTTT.

The rearrangement uses TRBV20-1 and TRBJ1-5; TRBD1 matches at 7 bases. The CDR3 sequence is 14 residues long. The germline CDR1 and CDR2 sequences are DFQATT and SNEGSKA (reference sequence). The J segment lost 2 bases and the V segment lost 3 bases, leaving 4 bases of the junction unmatched. The CDR3 DNA reads TGCAGTGCTAGTCTCGGACAGGGCAATCAGCCCCAGCATTTT. Protein product: CSASLGQGNQPQHF.

The rearrangement joins TRBV27 to TRBJ2-1; 10 nucleotides match TRBD1. In germline, CDR1 is MNHEY, CDR2 SMNVEV (reference sequence). V was pared by 5 bases and J by 6 bases, with 13 bases of the junction left unmatched. This CDR3 has 17 residues. The CDR3 nucleotides read TGTGCCAGCAGTCTACGCTTCCGGGACAGGGGAAGCAATGAGCAGTTCTTC. Amino acids: CASSLRFRDRGSNEQFF.

V is TRBV6-2 or TRBV6-3 and J is TRBJ2-7, with D possibly being TRBD1 (5 bases). V shed 2 bases and J shed 5 bases, with 10 bases lying between them. The germline V gene encodes CDR1 MNHEY and CDR2 SVGEGT. This CDR3 has 13 amino acids. The CDR3 spells CASSYPAGHEQYF. The CDR3 DNA follows: TGTGCCAGCAGTTACCCCGCAGGGCACGAGCAGTACTTC.

This rearrangement joins TRBV28 to TRBJ2-1, with unresolved D. The germline CDR1 and CDR2 sequences are MDHEN and SYDVKM. Trimming left V 3 bases short and J 2 bases short, with 11 bases between. This CDR3 spans 15 amino acids. The CDR3 loop reads CASSFSGNTYNEQFF. The CDR3 nucleotides are TGTGCCAGCAGTTTCAGTGGGAACACCTACAATGAGCAGTTCTTC.

This chain joins TRBV24-1 and TRBJ1-1, with no clear D. V was shortened by 0 bases and J by 0 bases, with 1 base between the two germline ends. Germline assignment: CDR1 KGHDR and CDR2 SFDVKD. This CDR3 has 13 amino acids. The chain's CDR3 is CATSDLLNTEAFF. For the CDR3, the DNA is TGTGCCACCAGTGATTTGTTGAACACTGAAGCTTTCTTT.

The chain combines TRBV3-1 (or the pseudogene TRBV3-2) with TRBJ2-3; 9 positions match TRBD1. Trimming cost V 5 bases and J 0 bases; bases outside gene matches: 6. The CDR3 runs to 16 residues. Per germline, CDR1 LGHDT and CDR2 YNNKEL (reference sequence). CDR3 DNA sequence: TGTGCCAGCAGCTCTACAGGGGGCTCCAGCACAGATACGCAGTATTTT. This translates into CASSSTGGSSTDTQYF.

This sequence joins TRBV6-2 or TRBV6-3 and TRBJ1-1, with unresolved D. The CDR3 is made up of 13 amino acids. The V end was cut by 5 bases, the J end by 0 bases, with 7 bases between. Looked up from germline, CDR1 is MNHEY and CDR2 is SVGEGT. Here the CDR3 reads CASSAQVNTEAFF. In DNA, the CDR3 is TGTGCCAGCAGTGCCCAAGTGAACACTGAAGCTTTCTTT.

J is TRBJ1-5 and V is TRBV5-4, with no clear D. V lost 4 bases to trimming and J lost 4 bases, with 6 bases between them. Germline V gene lookup returns CDR1 SGHNT and CDR2 YYREEE (reference sequence). The length of the CDR3 is 12 residues. This chain's CDR3 is CASSQENQPQHF. The CDR3, as DNA: TGTGCCAGCAGCCAGGAGAATCAGCCCCAGCATTTT.

The V gene is TRBV6-1, the J gene TRBJ1-4, with D unclear. Trimming took off 0 bases at V and 8 bases at J, with 13 bases between the two ends. CDR1 MNHNS and CDR2 SASEGT come from the germline V gene. CDR3 size: 15 residues. The CDR3 DNA reads TGTGCCAGCAGTGAAGCGCATAGGGTTAGAGAAAAACTGTTTTTT. Encoded protein: CASSEAHRVREKLFF.

The CDR3 loop is CASSLTGSNQEKLFF. CDR3 in DNA: TGTGCCAGCAGCCTCACAGGGTCGAATCAGGAAAAACTGTTTTTT. The V gene is TRBV7-2, the J gene TRBJ1-4, with a tentative D call TRBD1 (6 bases). Germline V gene lookup returns CDR1 SGHTA and CDR2 FQGNSA. The CDR3 is 15 residues long. V was clipped by 5 bases and J by 8 bases, with 18 bases between them.

The chain is built from TRBV14 and TRBJ1-3; unclear D gene. This CDR3 spans 14 amino acids. The germline gives CDR1 SGHDN, CDR2 FVKESK. V was shortened by 1 base and J by 1 base, with 5 bases between the two germline ends. The CDR3, as DNA: TGTGCCAGCAGCCAAGTGTGGTCTGGAAACACCATATATTTT. Translated, it gives CASSQVWSGNTIYF.

This chain connects TRBV7-2 to TRBJ2-7; unclear D gene. With 3 bases removed from V and 3 bases from J, the gap between germline ends came to 12 bases. Germline CDR1 and CDR2: SGHTA and FQGNSA. This CDR3 contains 14 residues. The CDR3 loop is CASSLDGLNYEQYF. The CDR3 nucleotides are TGTGCCAGCAGCTTGGACGGATTGAACTACGAGCAGTACTTC.

The chain uses TRBV4-3 and TRBJ2-5, with D possibly being TRBD1 or TRBD2 (5 bases each). V lost 1 base to trimming and J lost 5 bases, with 14 bases between them. The CDR3 loop spans 15 amino acids. Germline CDR1 and CDR2: LGHNA and YSLEER. Here the CDR3 reads CASSQGTGPQETQYF. CDR3 bases: TGCGCCAGCAGCCAAGGAACGGGGCCGCAGGAGACCCAGTACTTC.

In regard to this clone: Distinct nucleotide sequences in the sample also encode this CDR3. The chain couples TRBV10-3 to TRBJ2-7; TRBD1 aligns across 10 bases. The CDR3 contains 16 residues. Unmatched junction bases numbered 5, after V lost 3 bases and J lost 0 bases. CDR1 is ENHRY and CDR2 is SYGVKD in the germline V gene. The CDR3, as DNA: TGTGCCATCAGTGAACCGGGACAGGGGTCCTCCTACGAGCAGTACTTC. It codes for CAISEPGQGSSYEQYF.